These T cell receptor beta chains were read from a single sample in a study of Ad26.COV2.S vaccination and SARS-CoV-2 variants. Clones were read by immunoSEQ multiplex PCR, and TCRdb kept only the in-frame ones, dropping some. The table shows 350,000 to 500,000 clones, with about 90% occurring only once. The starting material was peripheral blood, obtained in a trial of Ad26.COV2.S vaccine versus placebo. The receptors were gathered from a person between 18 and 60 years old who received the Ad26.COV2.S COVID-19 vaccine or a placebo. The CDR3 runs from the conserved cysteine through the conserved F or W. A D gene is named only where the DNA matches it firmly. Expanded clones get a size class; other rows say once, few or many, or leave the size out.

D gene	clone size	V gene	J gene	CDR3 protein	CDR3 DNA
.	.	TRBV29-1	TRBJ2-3	CSVVIKGPRYPDTQYF	TGCAGCGTTGTTATTAAGGGACCCCGGTATCCAGATACGCAGTATTTT
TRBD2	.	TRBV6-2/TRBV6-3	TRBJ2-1	CASSYGGDEQFF	TGTGCCAGCAGTTACGGGGGGGATGAGCAGTTCTTC
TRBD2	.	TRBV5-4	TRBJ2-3	CASSLRLAGVTDTQYF	TGTGCCAGCAGCTTGCGACTAGCGGGGGTCACAGATACGCAGTATTTT
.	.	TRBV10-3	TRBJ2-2	CAINTKTGELFF	TGTGCCATCAATACAAAGACCGGGGAGCTGTTTTTT
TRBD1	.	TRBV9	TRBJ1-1	CASRSGTGNTEAFF	TGTGCCAGCAGGTCCGGGACAGGAAACACTGAAGCTTTCTTT
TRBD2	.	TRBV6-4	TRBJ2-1	CASSELAGGYNEQFF	TGTGCCAGCAGTGAACTAGCGGGAGGATATAATGAGCAGTTCTTC
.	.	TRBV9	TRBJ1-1	CASSVGVETEAFF	TGTGCCAGCAGCGTAGGCGTGGAAACTGAAGCTTTCTTT
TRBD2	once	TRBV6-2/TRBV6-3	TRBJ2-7	CASSLAGVYEQYF	TGTGCCAGCAGTTTAGCGGGGGTCTACGAGCAGTACTTC
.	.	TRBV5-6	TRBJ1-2	CASSPPGPVGNYGYTF	TGTGCCAGCAGCCCGCCGGGCCCGGTCGGTAACTATGGCTACACCTTC
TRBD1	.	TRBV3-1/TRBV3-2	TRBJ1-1	CASSLLTGPEAFF	TGTGCCAGCAGCCTGCTGACAGGGCCTGAAGCTTTCTTT
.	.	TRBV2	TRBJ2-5	CASILRTDYGETQYF	TGTGCCAGCATCCTCAGGACTGACTATGGGGAGACCCAGTACTTC
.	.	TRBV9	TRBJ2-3	CASSVGKGGGSTDTQYF	TGTGCCAGCAGCGTAGGGAAGGGCGGAGGGAGCACAGATACGCAGTATTTT
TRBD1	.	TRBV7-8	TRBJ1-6	CASSLADRGRSPLHF	TGTGCCAGCAGCTTAGCGGACAGGGGGCGATCACCCCTCCACTTT
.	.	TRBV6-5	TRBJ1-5	CASSPRASNQPQHF	TGTGCCAGCAGTCCCCGGGCGAGCAATCAGCCCCAGCATTTT
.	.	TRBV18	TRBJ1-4	CASSPLSGHRKTTNEKLFF	TGTGCCAGCTCACCACTTTCAGGACACAGGAAAACAACTAATGAAAAACTGTTTTTT
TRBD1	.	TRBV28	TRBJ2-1	CASSLWRGQGANNEQFF	TGTGCCAGCAGTTTATGGAGGGGGCAGGGGGCTAACAATGAGCAGTTCTTC
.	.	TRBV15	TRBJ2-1	CATSTFGGEQFF	TGTGCCACCAGCACGTTTGGAGGGGAGCAGTTCTTC
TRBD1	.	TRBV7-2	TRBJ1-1	CASRRQGTITEAFF	TGTGCCAGCAGACGACAGGGTACTATTACTGAAGCTTTCTTT
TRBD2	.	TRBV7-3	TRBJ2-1	CASSFSSGSPCGFF	TGTGCCAGCAGCTTTTCCAGCGGGAGTCCTTGTGGGTTCTTC
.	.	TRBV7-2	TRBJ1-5	CASSFPGTFQHF	TGTGCCAGCAGCTTCCCCGGGACATTCCAGCATTTT
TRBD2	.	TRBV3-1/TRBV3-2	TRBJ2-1	CASSQERAGVYNEQFF	TGTGCCAGCAGCCAAGAAAGAGCGGGAGTCTACAATGAGCAGTTCTTC
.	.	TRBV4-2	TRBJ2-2	CASSQALAVAGELFF	TGTGCCAGCAGCCAAGCACTAGCTGTGGCCGGGGAGCTGTTTTTT
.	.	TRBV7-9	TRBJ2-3	CASSFWGGSTDTQYF	TGTGCCAGCAGCTTCTGGGGCGGTAGCACAGATACGCAGTATTTT
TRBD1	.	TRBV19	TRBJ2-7	CASSTISTTGVSYEQYF	TGTGCCAGTAGTACCATATCGACGACAGGGGTCTCCTACGAGCAGTACTTC
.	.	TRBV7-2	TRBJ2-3	CASSIQGPDTQYF	TGTGCCAGCAGCATTCAGGGGCCAGATACGCAGTATTTT
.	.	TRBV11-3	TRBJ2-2	CASSFRVGELFF	TGTGCCAGCAGTTTTAGAGTCGGGGAGCTGTTTTTT
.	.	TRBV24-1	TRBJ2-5	CATSGRLGQETQYF	TGTGCCACCAGTGGCCGACTTGGACAAGAGACCCAGTACTTC
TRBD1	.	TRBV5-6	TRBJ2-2	CASSRDRGSDGELFF	TGTGCCAGCAGCCGCGACAGGGGGTCGGACGGGGAGCTGTTTTTT
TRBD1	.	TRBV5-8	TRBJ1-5	CASSSGQGHSNQPQHF	TGTGCCAGCAGCTCGGGACAGGGACATAGCAATCAGCCCCAGCATTTT